This T cell receptor beta chain was captured by sequencing in a study of PD-1 blockade in classical Hodgkin lymphoma. For the study at large: Patients got intravenous nivolumab 3 mg/kg every 2 weeks. Points from the study as a whole: While CD8+ TCR diversity did not rise significantly by C4D1, CD4+ TCR diversity did.

The protocol was immunoSEQ multiplex PCR, while the TCRdb copy is restricted to in-frame clones and leaves out a portion. The table has tens of thousands of clones, about 90% seen once. Described time point: cycle 4 day 1 (C4D1), after five to seven weeks of nivolumab. No patient escaped relapse after autologous stem cell transplantation, and brentuximab vedotin exposure varied. The CDR3 contains 19 residues. Germline V CDR1 and CDR2: LNHDA, SQIVND (reference sequence). Trimming left V 8 bases short and J 7 bases short, with 35 bases between. In the case of this clone: Its target is unknown.

The source of this sequence is a human donor with classical Hodgkin lymphoma. The source was peripheral blood mononuclear cells (PBMCs), collected before the fourth cycle of nivolumab. The genes are TRBV19 and TRBJ1-2; unclear D gene. Here the CDR3 reads CASHPTVLTNRVSSGGYTF. CDR3 coding DNA: TGTGCCAGTCACCCTACGGTCCTCACTAACCGGGTCTCCTCCGGTGGCTACACCTTC.